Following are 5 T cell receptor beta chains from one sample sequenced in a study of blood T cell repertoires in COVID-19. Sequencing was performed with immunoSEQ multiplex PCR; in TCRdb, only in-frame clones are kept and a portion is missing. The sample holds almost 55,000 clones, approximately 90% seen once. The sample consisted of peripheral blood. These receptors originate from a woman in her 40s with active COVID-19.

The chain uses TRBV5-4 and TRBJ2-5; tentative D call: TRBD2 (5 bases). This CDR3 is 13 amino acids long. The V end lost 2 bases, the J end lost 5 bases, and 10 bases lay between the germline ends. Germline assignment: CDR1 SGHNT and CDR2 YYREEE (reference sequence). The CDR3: CASSLGGSETQYF. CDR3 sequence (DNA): TGTGCCAGCAGCTTAGGAGGTTCGGAGACCCAGTACTTC.

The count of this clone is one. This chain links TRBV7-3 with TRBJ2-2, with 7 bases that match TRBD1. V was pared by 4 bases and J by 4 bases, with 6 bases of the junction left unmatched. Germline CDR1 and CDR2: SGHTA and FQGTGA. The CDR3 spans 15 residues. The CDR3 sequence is CASSSDRAGTGELFF. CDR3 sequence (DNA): TGTGCCAGCAGCTCCGACAGGGCGGGCACCGGGGAGCTGTTTTTT.

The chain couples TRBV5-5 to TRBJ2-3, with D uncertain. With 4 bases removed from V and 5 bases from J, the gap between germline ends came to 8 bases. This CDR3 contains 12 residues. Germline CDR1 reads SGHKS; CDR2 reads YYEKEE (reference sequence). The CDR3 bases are TGTGCCAGCAGCCCCAGCGTAGATACGCAGTATTTT. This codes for CASSPSVDTQYF.

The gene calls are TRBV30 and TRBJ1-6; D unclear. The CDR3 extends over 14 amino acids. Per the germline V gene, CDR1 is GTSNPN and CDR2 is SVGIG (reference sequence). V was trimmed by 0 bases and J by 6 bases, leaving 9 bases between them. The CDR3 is CAWSVGSLNSPLHF. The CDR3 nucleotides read TGTGCCTGGAGTGTGGGCAGCCTTAATTCACCCCTCCACTTT.

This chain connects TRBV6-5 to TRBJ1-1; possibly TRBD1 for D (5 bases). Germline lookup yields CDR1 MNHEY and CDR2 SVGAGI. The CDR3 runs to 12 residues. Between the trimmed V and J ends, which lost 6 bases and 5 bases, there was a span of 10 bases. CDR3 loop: CASSRGGTEAFF. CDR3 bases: TGTGCCAGCAGCCGGGGGGGGACTGAAGCTTTCTTT.